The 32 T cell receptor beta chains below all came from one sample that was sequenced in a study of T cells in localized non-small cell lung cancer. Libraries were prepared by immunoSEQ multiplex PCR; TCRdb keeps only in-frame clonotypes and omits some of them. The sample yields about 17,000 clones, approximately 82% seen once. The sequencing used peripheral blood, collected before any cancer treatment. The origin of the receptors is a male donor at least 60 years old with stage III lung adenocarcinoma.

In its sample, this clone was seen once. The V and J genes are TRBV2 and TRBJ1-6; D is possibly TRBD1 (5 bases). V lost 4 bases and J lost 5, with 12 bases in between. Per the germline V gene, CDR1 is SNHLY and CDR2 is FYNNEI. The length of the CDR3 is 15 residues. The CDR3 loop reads CASSGAGNNNSPLHF. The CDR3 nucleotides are TGTGCCAGCAGTGGAGCAGGGAACAATAATTCACCCCTCCACTTT.

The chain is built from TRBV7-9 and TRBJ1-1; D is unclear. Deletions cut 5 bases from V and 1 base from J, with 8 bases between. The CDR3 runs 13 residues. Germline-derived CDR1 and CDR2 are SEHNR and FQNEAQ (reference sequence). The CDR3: CASSLIANTEAFF. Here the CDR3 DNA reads TGTGCCAGCAGCCTGATAGCGAACACTGAAGCTTTCTTT.

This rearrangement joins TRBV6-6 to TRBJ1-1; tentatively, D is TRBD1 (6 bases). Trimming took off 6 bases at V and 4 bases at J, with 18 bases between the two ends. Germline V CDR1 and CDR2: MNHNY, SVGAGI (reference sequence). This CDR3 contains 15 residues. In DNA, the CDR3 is TGTGCCAGCAGACCACAGGGACTGATTTTCACTGAAGCTTTCTTT. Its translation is CASRPQGLIFTEAFF.

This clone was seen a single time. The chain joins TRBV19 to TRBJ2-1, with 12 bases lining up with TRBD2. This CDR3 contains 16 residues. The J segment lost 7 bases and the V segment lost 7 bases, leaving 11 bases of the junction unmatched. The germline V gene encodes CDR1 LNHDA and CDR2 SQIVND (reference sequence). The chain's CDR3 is CASTSGGAFSINEQFF. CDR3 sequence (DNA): TGTGCCAGTACTAGCGGGGGGGCCTTTTCTATAAATGAGCAGTTCTTC.

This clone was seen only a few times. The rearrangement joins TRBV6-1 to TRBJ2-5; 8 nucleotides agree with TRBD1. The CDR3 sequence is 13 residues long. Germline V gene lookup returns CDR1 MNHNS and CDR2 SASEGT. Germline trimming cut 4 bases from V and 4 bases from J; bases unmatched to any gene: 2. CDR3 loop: CASSAGGAETQYF. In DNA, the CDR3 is TGTGCCAGCAGTGCAGGGGGCGCAGAGACCCAGTACTTC.

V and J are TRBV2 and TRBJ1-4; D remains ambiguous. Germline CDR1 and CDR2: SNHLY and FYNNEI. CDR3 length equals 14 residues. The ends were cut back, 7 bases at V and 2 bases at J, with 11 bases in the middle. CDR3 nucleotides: TGTGCCAGCAATGGACTGGAGACTAATGAAAAACTGTTTTTT. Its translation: CASNGLETNEKLFF.

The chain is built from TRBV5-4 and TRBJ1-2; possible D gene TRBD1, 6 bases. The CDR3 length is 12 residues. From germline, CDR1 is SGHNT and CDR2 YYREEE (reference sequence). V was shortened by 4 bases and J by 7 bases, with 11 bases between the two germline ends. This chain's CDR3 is CASSLGTIGYTF. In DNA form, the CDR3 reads TGTGCCAGCAGCCTAGGGACAATTGGCTACACCTTC.

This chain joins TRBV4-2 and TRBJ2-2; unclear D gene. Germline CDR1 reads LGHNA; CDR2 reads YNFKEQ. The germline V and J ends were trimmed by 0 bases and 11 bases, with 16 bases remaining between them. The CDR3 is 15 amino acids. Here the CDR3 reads CASSQDQDRAGELFF. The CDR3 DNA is TGTGCCAGCAGCCAAGACCAAGACCGGGCTGGAGAGCTGTTTTTT.

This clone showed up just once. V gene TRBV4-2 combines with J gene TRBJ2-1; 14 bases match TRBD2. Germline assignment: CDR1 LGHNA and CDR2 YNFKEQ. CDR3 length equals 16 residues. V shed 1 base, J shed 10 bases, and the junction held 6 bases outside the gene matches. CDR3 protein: CASSQATSGGAGEQFF. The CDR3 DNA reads TGTGCCAGCAGCCAAGCGACTAGCGGGGGGGCAGGGGAGCAGTTCTTC.

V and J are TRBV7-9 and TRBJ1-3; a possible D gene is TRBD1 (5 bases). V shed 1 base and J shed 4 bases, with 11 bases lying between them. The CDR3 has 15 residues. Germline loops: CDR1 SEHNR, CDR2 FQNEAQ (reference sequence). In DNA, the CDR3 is TGTGCCAGCAGCTTAGTCCCAGGGTCGGGAAACACCATATATTTT. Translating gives CASSLVPGSGNTIYF.

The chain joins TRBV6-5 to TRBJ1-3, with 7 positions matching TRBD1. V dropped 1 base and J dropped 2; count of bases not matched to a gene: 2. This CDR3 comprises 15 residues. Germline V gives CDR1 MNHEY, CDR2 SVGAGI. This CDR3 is CASSYFGTAGNTIYF. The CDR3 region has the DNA TGTGCCAGCAGTTACTTCGGGACAGCTGGAAACACCATATATTTT.

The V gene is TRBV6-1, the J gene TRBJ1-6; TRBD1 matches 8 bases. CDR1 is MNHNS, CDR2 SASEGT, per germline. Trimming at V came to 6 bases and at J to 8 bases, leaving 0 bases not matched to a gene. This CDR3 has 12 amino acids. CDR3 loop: CASRTGDSPLHF. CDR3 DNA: TGTGCCAGCAGGACAGGGGATTCACCCCTCCACTTT.

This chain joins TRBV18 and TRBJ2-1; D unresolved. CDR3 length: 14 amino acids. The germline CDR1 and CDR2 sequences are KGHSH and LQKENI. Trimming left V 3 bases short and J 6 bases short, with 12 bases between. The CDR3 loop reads CASSPLVGRNEQFF. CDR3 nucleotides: TGTGCCAGCTCACCCCTTGTCGGGCGCAATGAGCAGTTCTTC.

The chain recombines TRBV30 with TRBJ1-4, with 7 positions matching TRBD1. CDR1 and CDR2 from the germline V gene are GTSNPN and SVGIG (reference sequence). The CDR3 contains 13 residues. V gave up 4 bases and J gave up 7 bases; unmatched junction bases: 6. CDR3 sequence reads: CAWMEGASEKLFF. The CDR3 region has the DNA TGTGCCTGGATGGAGGGGGCTAGTGAAAAACTGTTTTTT.

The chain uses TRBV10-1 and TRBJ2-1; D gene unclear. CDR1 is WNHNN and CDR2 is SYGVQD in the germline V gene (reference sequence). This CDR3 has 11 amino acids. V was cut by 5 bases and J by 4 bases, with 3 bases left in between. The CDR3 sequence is CASSQYNEQFF. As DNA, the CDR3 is TGCGCCAGCAGTCAGTACAATGAGCAGTTCTTC.

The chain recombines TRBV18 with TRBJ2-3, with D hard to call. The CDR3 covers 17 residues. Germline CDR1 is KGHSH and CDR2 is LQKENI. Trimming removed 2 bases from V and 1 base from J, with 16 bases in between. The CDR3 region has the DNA TGTGCCAGCTCACCAATTAATCTCAGAGCCGGCACAGATACGCAGTATTTT. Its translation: CASSPINLRAGTDTQYF.

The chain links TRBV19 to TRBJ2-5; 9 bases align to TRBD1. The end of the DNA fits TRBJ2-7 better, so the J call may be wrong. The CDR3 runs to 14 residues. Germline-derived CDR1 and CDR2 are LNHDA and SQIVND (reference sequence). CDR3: CASSIGQGSYEQYF. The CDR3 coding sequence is TGTGCCAGTAGTATTGGACAGGGGTCCTACGAGCAGTACTTC.

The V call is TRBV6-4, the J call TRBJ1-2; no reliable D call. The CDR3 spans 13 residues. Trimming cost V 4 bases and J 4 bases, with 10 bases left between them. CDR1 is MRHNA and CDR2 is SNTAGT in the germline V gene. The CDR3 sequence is CASSVTPGYGYTF. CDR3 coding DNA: TGTGCCAGCAGTGTAACGCCGGGCTATGGCTACACCTTC.

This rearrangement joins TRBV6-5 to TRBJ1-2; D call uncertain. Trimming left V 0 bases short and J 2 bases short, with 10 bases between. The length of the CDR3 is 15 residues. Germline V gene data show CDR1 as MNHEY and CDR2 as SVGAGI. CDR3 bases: TGTGCCAGCAGTTACTCCCCTGGACTCAACTATGGCTACACCTTC. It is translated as CASSYSPGLNYGYTF.

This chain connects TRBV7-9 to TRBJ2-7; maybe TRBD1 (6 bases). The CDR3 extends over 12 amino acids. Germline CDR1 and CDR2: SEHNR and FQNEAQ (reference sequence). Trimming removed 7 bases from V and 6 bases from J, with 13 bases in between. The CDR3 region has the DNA TGTGCCAGCACCGAAGGGGGTTCCGAGCAGTACTTC. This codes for CASTEGGSEQYF. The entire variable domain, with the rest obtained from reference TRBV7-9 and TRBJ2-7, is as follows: DTGVSQNPRHKITKRGQNVTFRCDPISEHNRLYWYRQTLGQGPEFLTYFQNEAQLEKSRLLSDRFSAERPKGSFSTLEIQRTEQGDSAMYLCASTEGGSEQYFGPGTRLTVT.

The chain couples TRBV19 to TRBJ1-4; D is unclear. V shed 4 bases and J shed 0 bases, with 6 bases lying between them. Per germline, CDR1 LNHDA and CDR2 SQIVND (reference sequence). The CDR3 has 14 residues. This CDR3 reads CASSTVATNEKLFF. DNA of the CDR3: TGTGCCAGTAGTACGGTTGCAACTAATGAAAAACTGTTTTTT. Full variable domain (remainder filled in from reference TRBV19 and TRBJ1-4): DGGITQSPKYLFRKEGQNVTLSCEQNLNHDAMYWYRQDPGQGLRLIYYSQIVNDFQKGDIAEGYSVSREKKESFPLTVTSAQKNPTAFYLCASSTVATNEKLFFGSGTQLSVL.

CDR3 coding DNA: TGCAGCGTACATACTGAGAACTATGGCTACACCTTC. Translation: CSVHTENYGYTF. The rearrangement links TRBV29-1 to TRBJ1-2, with D unresolved. V lost 6 bases and J lost 2, with 10 bases in between. The germline V gene has CDR1 SQVTM and CDR2 ANQGSEA. CDR3 length: 12 amino acids.

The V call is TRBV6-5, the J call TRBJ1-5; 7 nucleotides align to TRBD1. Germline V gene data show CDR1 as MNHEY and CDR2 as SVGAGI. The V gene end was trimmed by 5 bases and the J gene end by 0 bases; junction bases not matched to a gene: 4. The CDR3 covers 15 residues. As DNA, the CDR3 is TGTGCCAGCAGTAGGGGGCATGATAGCAATCAGCCCCAGCATTTT. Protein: CASSRGHDSNQPQHF.

CDR3: CAAGWWGGNSYEQYF. The CDR3 nucleotides are TGTGCCGCGGGTTGGTGGGGAGGGAACTCCTACGAGCAGTACTTC. V gene TRBV6-1 combines with J gene TRBJ2-7, with TRBD2 matching 7 bases. The ends lost 11 bases at V and 0 bases at J; junction bases unmatched: 13. CDR3 length: 15 amino acids. CDR1 is MNHNS, CDR2 SASEGT, per germline.

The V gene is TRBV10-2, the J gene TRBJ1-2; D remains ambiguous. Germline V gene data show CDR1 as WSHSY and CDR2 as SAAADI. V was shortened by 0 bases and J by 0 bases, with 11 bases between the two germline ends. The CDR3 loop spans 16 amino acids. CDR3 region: CASSESRSQANYGYTF. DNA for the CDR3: TGCGCCAGCAGTGAGTCGCGCTCGCAAGCTAACTATGGCTACACCTTC.

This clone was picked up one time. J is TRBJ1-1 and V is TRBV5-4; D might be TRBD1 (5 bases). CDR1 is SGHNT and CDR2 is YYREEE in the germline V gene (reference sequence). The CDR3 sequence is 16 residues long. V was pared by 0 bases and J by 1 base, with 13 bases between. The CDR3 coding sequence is TGTGCCAGCAGCTTGGAGGCCCGACAGAGGAACACTGAAGCTTTCTTT. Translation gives CASSLEARQRNTEAFF.

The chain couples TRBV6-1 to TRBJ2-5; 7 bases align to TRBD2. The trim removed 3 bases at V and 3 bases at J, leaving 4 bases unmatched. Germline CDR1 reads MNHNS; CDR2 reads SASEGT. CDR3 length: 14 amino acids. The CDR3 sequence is CASSEGTIKETQYF. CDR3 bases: TGTGCCAGCAGTGAGGGGACTATTAAAGAGACCCAGTACTTC.

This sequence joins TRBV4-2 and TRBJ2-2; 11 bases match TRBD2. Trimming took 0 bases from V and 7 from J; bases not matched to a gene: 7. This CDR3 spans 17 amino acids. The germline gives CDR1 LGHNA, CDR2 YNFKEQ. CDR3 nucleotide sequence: TGTGCCAGCAGCCAAGAGGCTAGCGGGGGGATGGGCGGGGAGCTGTTTTTT. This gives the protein CASSQEASGGMGGELFF.

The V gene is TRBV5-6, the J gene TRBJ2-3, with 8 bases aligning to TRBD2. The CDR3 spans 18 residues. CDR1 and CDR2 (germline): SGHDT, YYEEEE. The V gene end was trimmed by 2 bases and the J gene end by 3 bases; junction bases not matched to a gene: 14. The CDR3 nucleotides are TGTGCCAGCAGCTTAAGGACGACTGCTAGCGGGCCTACAGATACGCAGTATTTT. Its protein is CASSLRTTASGPTDTQYF.

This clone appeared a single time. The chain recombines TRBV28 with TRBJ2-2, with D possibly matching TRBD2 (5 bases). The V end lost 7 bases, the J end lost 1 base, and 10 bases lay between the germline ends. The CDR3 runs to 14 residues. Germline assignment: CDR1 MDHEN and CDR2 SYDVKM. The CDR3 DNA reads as TGTGCCAGCATGATGGGGAGGAACACCGGGGAGCTGTTTTTT. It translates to CASMMGRNTGELFF.

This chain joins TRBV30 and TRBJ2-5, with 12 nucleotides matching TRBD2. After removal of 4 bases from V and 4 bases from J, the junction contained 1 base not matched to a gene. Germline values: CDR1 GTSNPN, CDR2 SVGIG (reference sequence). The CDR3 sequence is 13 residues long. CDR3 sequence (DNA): TGTGCCTGGACTAGCGGGGGGGCAGAGACCCAGTACTTC. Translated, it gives CAWTSGGAETQYF.

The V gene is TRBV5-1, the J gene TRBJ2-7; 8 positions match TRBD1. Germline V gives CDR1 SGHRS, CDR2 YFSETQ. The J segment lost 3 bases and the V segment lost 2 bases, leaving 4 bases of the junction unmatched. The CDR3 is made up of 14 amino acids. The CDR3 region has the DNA TGCGCCAGCAGCTTCGGACAGGGTTTCTACGAGCAGTACTTC. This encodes CASSFGQGFYEQYF.